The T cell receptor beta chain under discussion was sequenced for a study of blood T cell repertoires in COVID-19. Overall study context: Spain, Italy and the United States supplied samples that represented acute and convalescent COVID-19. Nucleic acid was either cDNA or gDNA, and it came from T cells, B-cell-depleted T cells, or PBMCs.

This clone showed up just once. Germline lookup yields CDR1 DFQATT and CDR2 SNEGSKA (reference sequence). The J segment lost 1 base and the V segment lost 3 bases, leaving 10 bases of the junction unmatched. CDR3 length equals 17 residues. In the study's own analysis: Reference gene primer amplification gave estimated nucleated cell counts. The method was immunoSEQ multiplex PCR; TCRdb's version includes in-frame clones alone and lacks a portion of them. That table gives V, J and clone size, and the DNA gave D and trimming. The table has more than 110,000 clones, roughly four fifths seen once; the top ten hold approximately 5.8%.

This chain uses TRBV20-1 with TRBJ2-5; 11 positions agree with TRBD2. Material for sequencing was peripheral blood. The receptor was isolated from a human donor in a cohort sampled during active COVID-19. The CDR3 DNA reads TGCAGTGCTAGTCGGACTAGCGGGTCGGTTGTCCAAGAGACCCAGTACTTC. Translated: CSASRTSGSVVQETQYF.